This TCR beta chain was sequenced in a study of early T cells in non-severe SARS-CoV-2 infection. The overall study: The study sequenced bulk RNA from unsorted whole blood, with chains unpaired.

MiXCR, applied by TCRdb to the 5' RACE reads, yields one record per CDR3 protein. Of fewer than 25,000 distinct CDR3 sequences in the sample, about 3.7% were seen once. V gave up 5 bases and J gave up 3 bases, with 14 bases separating them. The CDR3 runs to 14 residues. Germline V CDR1 and CDR2: MDHEN, SYDVKM. This clonotype was detected many times. The source is an adult who was a healthcare worker with PCR-confirmed SARS-CoV-2 infection or an uninfected control (not recorded which). This rearrangement joins TRBV28 to TRBJ2-7, with D perhaps matching TRBD2 (5 bases). Material for sequencing was whole blood. The CDR3, as DNA: TGTGCCAGCAGTCTAGACACGGGGTACTACGAGCAGTACTTC. It yields the protein CASSLDTGYYEQYF. The entire variable domain, with the rest obtained from reference TRBV28 and TRBJ2-7, is as follows: DVKVTQSSRYLVKRTGEKVFLECVQDMDHENMFWYRQDPGLGLRLIYFSYDVKMKEKGDIPEGYSVSREKKERFSLILESASTNQTSMYLCASSLDTGYYEQYFGPGTRLTVT.